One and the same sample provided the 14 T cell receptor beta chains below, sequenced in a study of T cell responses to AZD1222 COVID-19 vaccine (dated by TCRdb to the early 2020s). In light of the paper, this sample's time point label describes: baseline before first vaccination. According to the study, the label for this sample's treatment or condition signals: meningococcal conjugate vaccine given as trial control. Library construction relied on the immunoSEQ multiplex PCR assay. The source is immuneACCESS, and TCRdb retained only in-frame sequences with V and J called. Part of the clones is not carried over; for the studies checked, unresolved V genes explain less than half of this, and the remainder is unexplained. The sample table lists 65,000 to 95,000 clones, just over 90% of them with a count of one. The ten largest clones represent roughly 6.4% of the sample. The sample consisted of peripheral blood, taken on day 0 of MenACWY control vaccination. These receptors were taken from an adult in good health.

CDR3 coding DNA: TGTGCCAGCAGTCCCCACAGGGATAGCAATCAGCCCCAGCATTTT. Encoded protein: CASSPHRDSNQPQHF. The rearrangement joins TRBV6-2 or TRBV6-3 to TRBJ1-5, with D possibly matching TRBD1 (6 bases). V lost 5 bases to trimming and J lost 0 bases, with 11 bases between them. The CDR3 length is 15 residues. Germline CDR1 is MNHEY and CDR2 is SVGEGT.

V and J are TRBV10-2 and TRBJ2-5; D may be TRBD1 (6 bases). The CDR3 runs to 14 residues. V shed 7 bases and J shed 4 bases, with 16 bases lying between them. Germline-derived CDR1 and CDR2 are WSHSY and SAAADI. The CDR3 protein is CASTPGQLSETQYF. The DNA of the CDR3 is TGCGCCAGCACACCAGGACAGCTATCAGAGACCCAGTACTTC.

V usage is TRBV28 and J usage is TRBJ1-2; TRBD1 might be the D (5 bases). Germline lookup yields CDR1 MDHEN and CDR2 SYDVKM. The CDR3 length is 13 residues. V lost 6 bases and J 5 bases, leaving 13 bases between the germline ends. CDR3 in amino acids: CASSKGRQYGYTF. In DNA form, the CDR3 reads TGTGCCAGCAGCAAGGGGCGACAATATGGCTACACCTTC.

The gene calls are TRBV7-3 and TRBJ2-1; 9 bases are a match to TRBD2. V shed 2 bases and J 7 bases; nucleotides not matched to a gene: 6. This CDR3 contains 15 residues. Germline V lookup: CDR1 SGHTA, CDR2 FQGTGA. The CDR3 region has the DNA TGTGCCAGCAGCTTATTTTTAGCGGGAGATAATGAGCAGTTCTTC. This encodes CASSLFLAGDNEQFF.

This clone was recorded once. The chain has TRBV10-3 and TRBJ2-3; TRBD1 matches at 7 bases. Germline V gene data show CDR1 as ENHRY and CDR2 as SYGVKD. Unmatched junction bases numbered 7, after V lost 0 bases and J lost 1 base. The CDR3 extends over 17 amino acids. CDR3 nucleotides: TGTGCCATCAGTGAGTCAGGGGCCACAGGGGGCACAGATACGCAGTATTTT. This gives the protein CAISESGATGGTDTQYF.

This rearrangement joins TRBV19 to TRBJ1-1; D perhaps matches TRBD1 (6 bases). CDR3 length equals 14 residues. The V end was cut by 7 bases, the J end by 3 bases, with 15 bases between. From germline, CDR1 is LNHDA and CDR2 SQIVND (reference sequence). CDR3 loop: CASTHTDRYTEAFF. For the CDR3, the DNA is TGTGCCAGTACCCACACCGACAGGTACACTGAAGCTTTCTTT.

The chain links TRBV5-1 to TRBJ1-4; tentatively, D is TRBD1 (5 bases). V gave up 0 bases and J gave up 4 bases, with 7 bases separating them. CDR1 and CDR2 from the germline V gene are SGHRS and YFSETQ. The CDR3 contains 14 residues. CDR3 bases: TGCGCCAGCAGCTTGGACAGGATTAATGAAAAACTGTTTTTT. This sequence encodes CASSLDRINEKLFF.

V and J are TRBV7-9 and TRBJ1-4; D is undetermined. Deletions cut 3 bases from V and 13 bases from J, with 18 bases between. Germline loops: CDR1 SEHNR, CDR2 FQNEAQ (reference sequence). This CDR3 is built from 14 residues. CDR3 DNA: TGTGCCAGCAGCTTTGAGCCAGTATCTGAAGGACTGTTTTTT. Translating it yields CASSFEPVSEGLFF.

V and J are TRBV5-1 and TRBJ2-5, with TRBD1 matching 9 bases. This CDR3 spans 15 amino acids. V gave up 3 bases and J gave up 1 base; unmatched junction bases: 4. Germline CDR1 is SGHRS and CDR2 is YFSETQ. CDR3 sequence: CASSWAGQGQETQYF. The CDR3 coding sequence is TGCGCCAGCAGCTGGGCGGGACAGGGCCAAGAGACCCAGTACTTC.

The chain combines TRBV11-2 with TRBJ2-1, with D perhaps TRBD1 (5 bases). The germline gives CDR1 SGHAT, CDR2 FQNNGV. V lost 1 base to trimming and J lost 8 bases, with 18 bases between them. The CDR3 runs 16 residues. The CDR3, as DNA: TGTGCCAGCAGCTTAGGCGGCAGGGCCTCAGTGGATGAGCAGTTCTTC. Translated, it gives CASSLGGRASVDEQFF.

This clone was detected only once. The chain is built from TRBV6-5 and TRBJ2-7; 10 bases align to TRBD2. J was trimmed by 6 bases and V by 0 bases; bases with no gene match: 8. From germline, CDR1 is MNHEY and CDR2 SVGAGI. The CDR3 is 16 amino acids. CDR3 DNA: TGTGCCAGCAGTTACTCCGGGACTAGCGCACCCCGCGAGCAGTACTTC. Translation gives CASSYSGTSAPREQYF.

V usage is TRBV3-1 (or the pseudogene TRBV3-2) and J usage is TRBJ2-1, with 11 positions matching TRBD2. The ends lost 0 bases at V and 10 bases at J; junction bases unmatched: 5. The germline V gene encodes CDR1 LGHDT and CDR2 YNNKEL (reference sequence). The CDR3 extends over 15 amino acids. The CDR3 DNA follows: TGTGCCAGCAGCCAAGAGTGGCTAGCGGGGGGAGAGCAGTTCTTC. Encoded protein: CASSQEWLAGGEQFF.

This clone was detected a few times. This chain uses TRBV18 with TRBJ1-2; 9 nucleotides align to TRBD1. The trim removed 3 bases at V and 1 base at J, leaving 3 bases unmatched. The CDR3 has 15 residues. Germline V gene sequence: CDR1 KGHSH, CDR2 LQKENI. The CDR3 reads CASSPGQGNNYGYTF. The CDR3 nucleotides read TGTGCCAGCTCACCGGGACAGGGCAATAACTATGGCTACACCTTC.

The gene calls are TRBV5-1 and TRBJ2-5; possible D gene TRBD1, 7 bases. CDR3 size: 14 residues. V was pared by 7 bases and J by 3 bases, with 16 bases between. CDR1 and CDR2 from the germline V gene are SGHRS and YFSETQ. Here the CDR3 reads CASGIGGTEETQYF. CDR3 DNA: TGCGCCAGCGGTATAGGGGGGACAGAAGAGACCCAGTACTTC.